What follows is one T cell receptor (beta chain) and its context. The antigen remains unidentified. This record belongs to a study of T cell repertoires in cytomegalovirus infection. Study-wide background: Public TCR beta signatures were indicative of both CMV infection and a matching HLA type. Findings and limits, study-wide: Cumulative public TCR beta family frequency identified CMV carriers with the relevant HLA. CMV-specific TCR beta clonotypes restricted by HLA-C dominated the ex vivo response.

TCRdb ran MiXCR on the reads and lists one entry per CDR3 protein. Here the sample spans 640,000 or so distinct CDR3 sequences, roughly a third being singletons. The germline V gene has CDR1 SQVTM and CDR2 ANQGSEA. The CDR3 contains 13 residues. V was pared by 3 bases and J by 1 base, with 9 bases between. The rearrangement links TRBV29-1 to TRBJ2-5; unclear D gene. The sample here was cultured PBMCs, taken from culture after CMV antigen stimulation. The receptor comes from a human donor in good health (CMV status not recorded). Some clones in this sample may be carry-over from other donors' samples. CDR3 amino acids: CSVEARFQETQYF. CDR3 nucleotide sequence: TGCAGCGTTGAGGCAAGGTTCCAAGAGACCCAGTACTTC.